This entry concerns a single TCR beta chain. Its antigen is currently unknown. This specimen belongs to a study of cytomegalovirus exposure and HLA in healthy donors. PCR involved 60 Vbeta and 13 Jbeta primers. The data were produced by immunoSEQ multiplex PCR, yet TCRdb's version contains in-frame clones alone and is incomplete. Among about 99,000 clones listed, roughly 9.1% were seen once. Study findings and constraints: Specific recognition of CMV antigens was confirmed in vitro for a few chains (all CMV-associated). Trimming of TCR beta V- and J-genes showed a link, identified in a later analysis, to a missense DCLRE1C variant.

The sequencing input was PBMCs. This clonotype originated in a man aged 35-49 years in good health and CMV-seropositive.

CDR3 DNA sequence: TGTGCCAGCAGCCGTCTTCGGGGGAGGAGGGACTACAATGAGCAGTTCTTC. Translating it yields CASSRLRGRRDYNEQFF. The chain links TRBV7-9 to TRBJ2-1, with TRBD2 as a possible D gene (6 bases). Trimming removed 5 bases from V and 3 bases from J, with 20 bases in between. This CDR3 has 17 amino acids. CDR1 and CDR2 from the germline V gene are SEHNR and FQNEAQ (reference sequence). Complete variable domain (other parts from reference TRBV7-9 and TRBJ2-1): DTGVSQNPRHKITKRGQNVTFRCDPISEHNRLYWYRQTLGQGPEFLTYFQNEAQLEKSRLLSDRFSAERPKGSFSTLEIQRTEQGDSAMYLCASSRLRGRRDYNEQFFGPGTRLTVL.